This TCR beta chain was identified during a study of vaccination effects on CD4 cells after COVID-19. Study-wide results and limits: Vaccine- and infection-induced clones showed marked clonal contraction late following vaccination. Healthy vaccinees' vaccine-induced clones included only 1 of 255 cross-reacting with common cold coronaviruses.

V dropped 2 bases and J dropped 5; count of bases not matched to a gene: 13. This CDR3 region has 17 residues. Germline V gives CDR1 LNHNV, CDR2 YYDKDF (reference sequence). Viral peptide pool expansion of antigen-specific CD4+ T cells preceded sequencing in the ViraFEST assay. Once cultured for 9 to 11 days, the cells underwent separation to obtain CD4+ T cells. Cultures of about 2 million PBMC per well contained approximately 10 IU/ml IL-2 plus 10 ug/ml peptides. Sequencing was performed with immunoSEQ multiplex PCR; in TCRdb, only in-frame clones are kept and a portion is missing. This table holds under 65,000 clones, around 80% found once. This clone has only a few counts. Its antigen is unknown.

The rearrangement links TRBV15 to TRBJ2-3; TRBD2 agrees at 7 bases. The sequences come from CD4+ T cells from PBMCs cultured with HCoV-229E spike peptides, collected before COVID-19 vaccination. This receptor was taken from a human donor who received a COVID-19 vaccine. This CDR3 is CATSRRFGAGSGDTQYF. The DNA for the CDR3 is TGTGCCACCAGCAGAAGGTTTGGAGCGGGGTCTGGAGATACGCAGTATTTT.